A selection of T cell receptor beta chains follows, all from one sample in a study of blood T cell repertoires in COVID-19. Produced via immunoSEQ multiplex PCR; TCRdb's table is partial and in-frame only. The profile shows about 370,000 clones, around 89% of them singletons. The specimen was peripheral blood. These TCRs come from a woman aged 25 to 39 with COVID-19, enrolled during active disease. Both conserved end residues are trimmed from each CDR3.

v_gene: TRBV20-1
j_gene: TRBJ2-1
CDR3aa: SARVGGEQF

v_gene: TRBV5-4
j_gene: TRBJ1-4
CDR3aa: ASSQDSNEKLF

v_gene: TRBV2
j_gene: TRBJ1-1
CDR3aa: ASTVVGTEAF

v_gene: TRBV23-1
j_gene: TRBJ2-4
CDR3aa: ASSPTGAIAKNIQY

v_gene: TRBV5-8
j_gene: TRBJ1-6
CDR3aa: ASSPGQGGNSPLH

v_gene: TRBV10-3
j_gene: TRBJ1-1
CDR3aa: AMESGDMNTEAF

v_gene: TRBV10-2
j_gene: TRBJ2-5
CDR3aa: ASSRGTSEETQY

v_gene: TRBV9
j_gene: TRBJ2-1
CDR3aa: ASSVLNEQF

v_gene: TRBV6-2/TRBV6-3
j_gene: TRBJ1-6
CDR3aa: ASSRDSPLH

v_gene: TRBV18
j_gene: TRBJ2-7
CDR3aa: ASSQGPGGEQY

v_gene: TRBV27
j_gene: TRBJ1-5
CDR3aa: ASRTGSGVNQPQH

v_gene: TRBV19
j_gene: TRBJ2-5
CDR3aa: ATSWTGIVLGETQY

v_gene: TRBV29-1
j_gene: TRBJ1-1
CDR3aa: SVAGLNTEAF

v_gene: TRBV9
j_gene: TRBJ2-3
CDR3aa: ASSVSGRGADTQY

v_gene: TRBV3-1/TRBV3-2
j_gene: TRBJ2-3
CDR3aa: ASSRDRGTDTQY

v_gene: TRBV11-3
j_gene: TRBJ2-2
CDR3aa: ASDLGRELDGELF

v_gene: TRBV11-3
j_gene: TRBJ1-1
CDR3aa: ASSEGQGNTEAF

v_gene: TRBV3-1/TRBV3-2
j_gene: TRBJ1-3
CDR3aa: ASSHWGRHSGSSGNTIY

v_gene: TRBV9
j_gene: TRBJ2-3
CDR3aa: ASSPQPPLAGGTDTQY

v_gene: TRBV19
j_gene: TRBJ1-5
CDR3aa: ASRMRTGRGNQPQH

v_gene: TRBV6-2/TRBV6-3
j_gene: TRBJ1-2
CDR3aa: ASSYEWTNANYGYT

v_gene: TRBV6-5
j_gene: TRBJ1-2
CDR3aa: ASSTNYRELAYT

v_gene: TRBV6-4
j_gene: TRBJ1-5
CDR3aa: ASSEQVNQPQH

v_gene: TRBV24-1
j_gene: TRBJ1-5
CDR3aa: ATSDWTGGVQPQH

v_gene: TRBV6-4
j_gene: TRBJ1-5
CDR3aa: ASSPEIGGLGQPQH

v_gene: TRBV11-3
j_gene: TRBJ1-1
CDR3aa: ASSQGHTNTEAF

v_gene: TRBV6-5
j_gene: TRBJ2-7
CDR3aa: ASRGGEQY